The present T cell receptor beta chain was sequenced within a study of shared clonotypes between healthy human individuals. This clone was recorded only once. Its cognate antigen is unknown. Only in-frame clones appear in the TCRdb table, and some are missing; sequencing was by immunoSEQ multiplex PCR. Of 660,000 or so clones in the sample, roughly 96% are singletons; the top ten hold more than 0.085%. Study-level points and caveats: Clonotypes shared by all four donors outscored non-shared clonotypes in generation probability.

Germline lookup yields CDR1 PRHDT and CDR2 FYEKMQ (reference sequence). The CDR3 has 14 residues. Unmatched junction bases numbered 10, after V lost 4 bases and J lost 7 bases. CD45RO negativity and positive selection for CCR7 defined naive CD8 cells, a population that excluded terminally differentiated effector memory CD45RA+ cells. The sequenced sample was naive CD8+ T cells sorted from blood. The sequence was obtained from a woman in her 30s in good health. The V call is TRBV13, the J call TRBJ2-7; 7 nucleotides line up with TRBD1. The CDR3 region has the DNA TGTGCCAGCAGCTCCTGGACAGGCCTCGGTGAGCAGTACTTC. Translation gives CASSSWTGLGEQYF.